Listed below are T cell receptor beta chains from one sample, sequenced in a study of T cell responses to AZD1222 COVID-19 vaccine. The table came from immunoSEQ multiplex PCR; TCRdb's copy has only in-frame clones and leaves some out. This sample has more than 95,000 clones, with approximately 86% found just once. The specimen comprised peripheral blood, sampled 28 days after the second AZD1222 dose. The receptors here all came from an adult who received the AZD1222 COVID-19 vaccine. The CDR3 runs from the conserved cysteine through the conserved F or W. D genes are given only for firm matches. Where a row states a size, it is once, few, many or the class of an expanded clone; other rows omit it.

cdr3_nt cdr3_aa clone_size v_call d_call j_call
TGTGCCAGCAGCTTCTTGGGCGCGAACACTGAAGCTTTCTTT CASSFLGANTEAFF . TRBV7-2 . TRBJ1-1
TGCGCCAGCAGCTCCGGACAGGGCCCTGGTTTTGAAAAACTGTTTTTT CASSSGQGPGFEKLFF . TRBV5-1 TRBD1 TRBJ1-4
TGTGCCAGCAGAACCGGGACAGGAAGGAACTACGAGCAGTACTTC CASRTGTGRNYEQYF . TRBV5-5 TRBD1 TRBJ2-7
TGTGCCAGCTCACTACTAGCAGGGTCAGACGGAGATACGCAGTATTTT CASSLLAGSDGDTQYF . TRBV18 . TRBJ2-3
TGTGCCAGCAGTGTCGACAGGGATAGGGAGCTGTTTTTT CASSVDRDRELFF . TRBV6-4 TRBD1 TRBJ2-2
TGTGCCAGCAGTGAGGGACCTCGGGGAAACACCATATATTTT CASSEGPRGNTIYF . TRBV2 . TRBJ1-3
TGTGCCAGTAGTATATCGAGGGACGAGATCTACGAGCAGTACTTC CASSISRDEIYEQYF . TRBV19 . TRBJ2-7
TGTGCCAGTAGTATATCCAGGAACACCGGGGAGCTGTTTTTT CASSISRNTGELFF few TRBV19 . TRBJ2-2
TGCGCCAGCAGCTTGGAGGCCGGTGGAGGGGAAGATACGCAGTATTTT CASSLEAGGGEDTQYF . TRBV5-1 . TRBJ2-3
TGTGCCACCCAGGAAGGGTTTGTTACTGAAGCTTTCTTT CATQEGFVTEAFF few TRBV2 . TRBJ1-1
TGCGCCAGCAGTGAAATCAGGACAACTAATGAAAAACTGTTTTTT CASSEIRTTNEKLFF . TRBV10-2 . TRBJ1-4
TGTGCCAGCAGCTTTGGGAGGGGGTCCCCGAACACCGGGGAGCTGTTTTTT CASSFGRGSPNTGELFF . TRBV11-3 . TRBJ2-2
TGTGCCAGTAGTCCTCTTATCGGCAGGGGGCGGTATCAGCCCCAGCATTTT CASSPLIGRGRYQPQHF . TRBV19 TRBD1 TRBJ1-5
TGTGCCAGCAGCTTAGCCGGGGACAGGGTCTATGGCTACACCTTC CASSLAGDRVYGYTF . TRBV7-2 TRBD1 TRBJ1-2
TGTGCCAGCAGCTTACTGGGAGGCGGAAAACTGTTTTTT CASSLLGGGKLFF . TRBV11-2 . TRBJ1-4
TGTGCCTGGAGTGTACTAGGGGGCGCGACTGGGGCCAACGTCCTGACTTTC CAWSVLGGATGANVLTF . TRBV30 TRBD1 TRBJ2-6
TGTGCCAGCAGCGTAGTAGGGAGGGAGACCCAGTACTTC CASSVVGRETQYF . TRBV9 . TRBJ2-5
TGCGCCAGCAGCCAAGATGTCTCGGAAAGAGAGACCCAGTACTTC CASSQDVSERETQYF . TRBV4-3 . TRBJ2-5
TGTGCCAGCAGCCGGGACAGGGCCTCAGGGAGCTATGGCTACACCTTC CASSRDRASGSYGYTF . TRBV3-1/TRBV3-2 TRBD1 TRBJ1-2
TGCAGTGCTAGTCGGTACAGTGAGCAGTTCTTC CSASRYSEQFF . TRBV20-1 . TRBJ2-1